A selection of T cell receptor beta chains follows, all from one sample in a study of shared clonotypes between healthy human individuals. Sequenced by immunoSEQ multiplex PCR; TCRdb stores in-frame clones only, minus some. This sample has 550,000 to 750,000 clones, with roughly 95% found just once. The sequenced sample consisted of naive CD8+ T cells sorted from blood. The receptors here all came from a woman in her twenties or thirties in good health. The CDR3 runs from the conserved cysteine through the conserved F or W. Only some rows state a clone size, as once, few, many or a class for expanded clones.

V gene,J gene,clone size,CDR3 protein
TRBV4-1,TRBJ2-2,NA,CASSVSVDTGELFF
TRBV7-9,TRBJ2-5,NA,CASSLPGQGGIWETQYF
TRBV19,TRBJ1-2,NA,CASSIWGAYGYTF
TRBV5-6,TRBJ2-7,NA,CASSLWVSGQANYEQYF
TRBV5-4,TRBJ2-1,NA,CASSLVAGVYNEQFF
TRBV4-2,TRBJ1-5,NA,CASSAGTEGNQPQHF
TRBV7-8,TRBJ2-3,NA,CASSRRAGGPNTQYF
TRBV7-9,TRBJ2-1,once,CASSLVGRAEFF
TRBV28,TRBJ1-5,NA,CASSSKRVLGSRQPQHF
TRBV6-4,TRBJ2-1,NA,CASRKTSGSYEQFF
TRBV7-9,TRBJ2-7,NA,CASSLEGDEQYF
TRBV6-1,TRBJ2-1,NA,CASSEAWLAADEQFF
TRBV27,TRBJ2-3,NA,CASSSRGAGTDTQYF
TRBV6-5,TRBJ2-3,NA,CAWEQRSTDTQYF
TRBV7-9,TRBJ2-7,NA,CASNSDRGYYEQYF
TRBV9,TRBJ1-6,NA,CASSVGDTGNSPLHF
TRBV7-9,TRBJ2-2,NA,CASGLRSGRGDTGELFF
TRBV27,TRBJ2-1,NA,CASSLRGNEQFF
TRBV29-1,TRBJ2-7,NA,CSVYGGSLGEQYF
TRBV5-6,TRBJ2-1,NA,CASSWGLAGGSEQFF
TRBV13,TRBJ2-5,NA,CASSLGLAGGGQETQYF
TRBV19,TRBJ1-5,NA,CASTAQPGWGNQPQHF
TRBV11-2,TRBJ2-1,NA,CASSRTSEPVNEQFF
TRBV6-5,TRBJ2-1,NA,CASSYKAGVSYNEQFF
TRBV7-9,TRBJ1-2,NA,CASSSEKGRDRVPWGYTF
TRBV29-1,TRBJ2-1,NA,CSVDRGSGDNEQFF
TRBV5-1,TRBJ2-2,NA,CASSLGNPGELFF
TRBV9,TRBJ2-2,NA,CASSVGGGTGELFF
TRBV28,TRBJ2-1,NA,CASSPRDRVCGNEQFF
TRBV28,TRBJ1-1,NA,CASSLRGGRFAEAFF
TRBV23-1,TRBJ2-7,NA,CASRGATTYEQYF
TRBV4-2,TRBJ2-7,NA,CASSQDIWFTSEHYEQYF